A few counts support the clone carrying this TCR beta chain. What it binds is unknown. The data originate from a study of vaccination and CD4 T cells after COVID-19. The wider study: Overlapping peptides of the spike proteins of SARS-CoV-2, HCoV-NL63, HCoV-OC43 and HCoV-229E were used for cell stimulation.

Scientists ran DNA taken from cultured CD4+ T cells through the Oncomine TCR Beta short-read assay for sequencing. Genomic DNA was isolated from cultured CD4+ T cells. TCRdb used MiXCR to reprocess the PCR reads, holding one entry per CDR3 protein. The sample gives some 11,000 distinct CDR3 sequences, approximately 29% of which show up once; roughly 14% is in the top ten. Treatment specified: approximately nine-day PBMC culture with coronavirus spike peptide pools or control peptides (ViraFEST assay). Every well contained around 2.2 million PBMCs, which were grown with around 10 IU/ml IL-2 and roughly 10 ug/ml peptide pools. The germline gives CDR1 MDHEN, CDR2 SYDVKM. V shed 2 bases and J shed 1 base, with 8 bases lying between them. This CDR3 spans 15 amino acids.

This TCR came from a human donor who had recovered from COVID-19. The chain uses TRBV28 and TRBJ2-2; D tentatively fits TRBD1 or TRBD2 (5 bases each). Sequencing was performed on CD4+ T cells from blood, cultured in vitro, taken after SARS-CoV-2 vaccination. In DNA, the CDR3 is TGTGCCAGCAGTTTACTGAGGGGGAACACCGGGGAGCTGTTTTTT. Protein sequence: CASSLLRGNTGELFF.